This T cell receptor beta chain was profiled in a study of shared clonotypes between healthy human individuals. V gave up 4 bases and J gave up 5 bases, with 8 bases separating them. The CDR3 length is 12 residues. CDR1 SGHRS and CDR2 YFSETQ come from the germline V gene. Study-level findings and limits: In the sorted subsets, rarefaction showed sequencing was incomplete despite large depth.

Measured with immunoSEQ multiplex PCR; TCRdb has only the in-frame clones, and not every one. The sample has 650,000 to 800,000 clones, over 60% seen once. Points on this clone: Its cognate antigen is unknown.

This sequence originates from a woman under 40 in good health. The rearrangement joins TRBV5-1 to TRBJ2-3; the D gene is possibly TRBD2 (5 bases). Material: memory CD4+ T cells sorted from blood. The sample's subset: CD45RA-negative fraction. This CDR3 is CASSAGGDTQYF. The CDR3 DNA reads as TGCGCCAGCAGCGCGGGCGGAGATACGCAGTATTTT.